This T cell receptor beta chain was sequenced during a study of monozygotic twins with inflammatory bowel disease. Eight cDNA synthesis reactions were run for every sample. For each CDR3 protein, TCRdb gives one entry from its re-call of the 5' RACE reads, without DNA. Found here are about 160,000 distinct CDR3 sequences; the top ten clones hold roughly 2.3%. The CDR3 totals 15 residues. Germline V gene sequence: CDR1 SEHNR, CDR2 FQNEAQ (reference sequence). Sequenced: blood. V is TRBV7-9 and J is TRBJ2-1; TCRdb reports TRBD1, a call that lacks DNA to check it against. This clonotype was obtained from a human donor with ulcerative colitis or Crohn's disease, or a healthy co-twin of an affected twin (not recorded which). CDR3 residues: CASSLPGQGGNEQFF.